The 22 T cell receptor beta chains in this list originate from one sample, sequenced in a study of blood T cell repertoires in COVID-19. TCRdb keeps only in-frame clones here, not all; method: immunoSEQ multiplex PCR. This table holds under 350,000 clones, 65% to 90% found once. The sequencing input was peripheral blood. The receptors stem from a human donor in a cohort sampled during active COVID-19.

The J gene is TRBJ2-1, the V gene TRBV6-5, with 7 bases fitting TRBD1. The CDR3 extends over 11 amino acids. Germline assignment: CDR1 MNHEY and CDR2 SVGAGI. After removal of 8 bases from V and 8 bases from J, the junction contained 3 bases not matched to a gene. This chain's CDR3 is CASQTGDEQFF. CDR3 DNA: TGTGCCAGCCAAACAGGGGATGAGCAGTTCTTC.

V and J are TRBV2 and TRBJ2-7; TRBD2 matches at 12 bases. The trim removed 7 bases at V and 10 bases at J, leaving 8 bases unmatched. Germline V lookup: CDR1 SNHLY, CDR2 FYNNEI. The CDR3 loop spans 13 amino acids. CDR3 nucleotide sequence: TGTGCCAGCACCCAGGGACTAGCGGGCGTACAGTACTTC. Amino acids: CASTQGLAGVQYF.

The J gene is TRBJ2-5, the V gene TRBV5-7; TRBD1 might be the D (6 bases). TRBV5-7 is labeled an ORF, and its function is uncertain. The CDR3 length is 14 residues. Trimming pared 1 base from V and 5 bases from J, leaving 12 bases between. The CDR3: CASSLWDKGETQYF. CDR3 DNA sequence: TGTGCCAGCAGCTTGTGGGACAAAGGGGAGACCCAGTACTTC.

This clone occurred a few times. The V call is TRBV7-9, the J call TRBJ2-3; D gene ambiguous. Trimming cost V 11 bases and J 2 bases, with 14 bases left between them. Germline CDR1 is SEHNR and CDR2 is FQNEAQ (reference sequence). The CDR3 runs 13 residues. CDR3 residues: CALTEGVTDTQYF. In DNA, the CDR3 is TGTGCCCTGACGGAAGGAGTCACAGATACGCAGTATTTT.

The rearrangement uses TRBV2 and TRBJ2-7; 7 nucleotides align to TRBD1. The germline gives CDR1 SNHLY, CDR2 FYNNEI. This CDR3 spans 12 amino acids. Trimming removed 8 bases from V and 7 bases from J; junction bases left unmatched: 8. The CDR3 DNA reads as TGTGCCAGCGACAGGGAGCAGCGGGAGCAGTACTTC. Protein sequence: CASDREQREQYF.

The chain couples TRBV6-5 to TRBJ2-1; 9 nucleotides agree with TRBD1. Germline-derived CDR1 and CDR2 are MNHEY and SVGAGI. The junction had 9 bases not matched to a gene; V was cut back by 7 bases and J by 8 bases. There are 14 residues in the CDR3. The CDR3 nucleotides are TGTGCCAGCAAGGACAGGGGTTTTTCCGATGAGCAGTTCTTC. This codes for CASKDRGFSDEQFF.

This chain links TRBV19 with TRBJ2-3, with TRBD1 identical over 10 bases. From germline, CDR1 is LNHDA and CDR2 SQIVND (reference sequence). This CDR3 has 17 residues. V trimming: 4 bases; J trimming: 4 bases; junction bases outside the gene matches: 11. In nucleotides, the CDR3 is TGTGCCAGTAGTAACCCCGGGACAGGGGATGAGGCAGATACGCAGTATTTT. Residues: CASSNPGTGDEADTQYF.

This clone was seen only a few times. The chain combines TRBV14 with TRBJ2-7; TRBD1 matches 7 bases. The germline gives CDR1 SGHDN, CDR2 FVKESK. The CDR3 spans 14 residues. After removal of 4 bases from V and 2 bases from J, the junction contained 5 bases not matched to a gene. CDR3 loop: CASSPRDRAYEQYF. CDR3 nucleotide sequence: TGTGCCAGCAGCCCCCGGGACAGAGCCTACGAGCAGTACTTC.

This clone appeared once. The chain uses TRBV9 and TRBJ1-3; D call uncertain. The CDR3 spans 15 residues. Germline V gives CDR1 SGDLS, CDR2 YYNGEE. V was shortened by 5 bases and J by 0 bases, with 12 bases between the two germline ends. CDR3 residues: CASSPRGSSGNTIYF. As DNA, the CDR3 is TGTGCCAGCAGTCCCAGAGGCAGCTCTGGAAACACCATATATTTT. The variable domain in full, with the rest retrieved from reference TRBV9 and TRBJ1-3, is DSGVTQTPKHLITATGQRVTLRCSPRSGDLSVYWYQQSLDQGLQFLIQYYNGEERAKGNILERFSAQQFPDLHSELNLSSLELGDSALYFCASSPRGSSGNTIYFGEGSWLTVV.

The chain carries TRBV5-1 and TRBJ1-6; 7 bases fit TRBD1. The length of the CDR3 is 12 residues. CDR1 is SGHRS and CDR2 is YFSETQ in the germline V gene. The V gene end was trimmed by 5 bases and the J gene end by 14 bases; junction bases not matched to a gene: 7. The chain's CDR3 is CASRETGLSLHF. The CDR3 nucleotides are TGCGCCAGCAGGGAGACAGGGTTGTCCCTCCACTTT.

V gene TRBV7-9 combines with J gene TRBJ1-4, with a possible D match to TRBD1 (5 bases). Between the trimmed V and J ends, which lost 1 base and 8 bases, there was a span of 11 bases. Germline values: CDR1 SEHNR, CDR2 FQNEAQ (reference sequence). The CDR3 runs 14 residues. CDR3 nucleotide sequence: TGTGCCAGCAGCTTAGGAGACAGCAGAGAAAAACTGTTTTTT. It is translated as CASSLGDSREKLFF.

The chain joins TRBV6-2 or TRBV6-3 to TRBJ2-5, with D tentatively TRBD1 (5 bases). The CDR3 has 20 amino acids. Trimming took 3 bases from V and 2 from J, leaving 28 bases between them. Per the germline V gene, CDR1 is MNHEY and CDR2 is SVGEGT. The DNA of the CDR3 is TGTGCCAGCAGTTATCTCTCCCTTTCCAGGGTTGGATTGGATCAAGAGACCCAGTACTTC. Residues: CASSYLSLSRVGLDQETQYF.

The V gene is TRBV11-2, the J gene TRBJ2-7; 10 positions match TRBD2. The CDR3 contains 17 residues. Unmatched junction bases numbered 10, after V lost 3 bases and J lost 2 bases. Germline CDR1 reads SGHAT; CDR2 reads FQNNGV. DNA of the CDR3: TGTGCCAGCAGCTTCGGCTTCCCTAGCGGGGGCACCTACGAGCAGTACTTC. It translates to CASSFGFPSGGTYEQYF. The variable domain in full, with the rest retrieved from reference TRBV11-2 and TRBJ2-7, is EAGVAQSPRYKIIEKRQSVAFWCNPISGHATLYWYQQILGQGPKLLIQFQNNGVVDDSQLPKDRFSAERLKGVDSTLKIQPAKLEDSAVYLCASSFGFPSGGTYEQYFGPGTRLTVT.

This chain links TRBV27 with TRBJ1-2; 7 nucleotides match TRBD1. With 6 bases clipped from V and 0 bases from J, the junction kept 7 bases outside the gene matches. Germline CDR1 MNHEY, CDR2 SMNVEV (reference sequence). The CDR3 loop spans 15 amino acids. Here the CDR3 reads CASRYRGQTNYGYTF. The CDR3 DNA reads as TGTGCCAGCAGATATAGGGGACAGACTAACTATGGCTACACCTTC.

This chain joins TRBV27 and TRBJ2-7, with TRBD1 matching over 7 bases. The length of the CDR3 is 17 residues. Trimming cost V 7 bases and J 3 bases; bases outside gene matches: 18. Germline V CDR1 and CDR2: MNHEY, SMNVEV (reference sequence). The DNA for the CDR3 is TGTGCCAGCAACTCCTTCGGGTCCGGGACAGCCTTCTACGAGCAGTACTTC. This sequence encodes CASNSFGSGTAFYEQYF.

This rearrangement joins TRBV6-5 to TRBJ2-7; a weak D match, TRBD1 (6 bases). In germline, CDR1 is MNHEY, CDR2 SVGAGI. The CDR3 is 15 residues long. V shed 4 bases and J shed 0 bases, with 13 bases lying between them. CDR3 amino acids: CASSFPGHGSYEQYF. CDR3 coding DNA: TGTGCCAGCAGTTTCCCGGGACACGGCTCCTACGAGCAGTACTTC.

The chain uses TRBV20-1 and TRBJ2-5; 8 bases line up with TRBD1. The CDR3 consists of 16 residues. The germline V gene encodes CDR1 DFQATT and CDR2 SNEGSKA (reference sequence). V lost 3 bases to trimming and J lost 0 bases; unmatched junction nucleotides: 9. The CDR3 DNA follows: TGCAGTGCTAGTACGACAGGGGAGAGTAACCAAGAGACCCAGTACTTC. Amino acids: CSASTTGESNQETQYF.

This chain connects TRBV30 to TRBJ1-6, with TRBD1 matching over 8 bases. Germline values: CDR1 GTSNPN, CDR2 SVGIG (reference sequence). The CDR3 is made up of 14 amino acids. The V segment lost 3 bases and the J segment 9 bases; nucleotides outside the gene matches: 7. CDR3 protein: CAWRGQGLGSPLHF. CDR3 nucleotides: TGTGCCTGGAGAGGACAGGGTTTGGGTTCACCCCTCCACTTT.

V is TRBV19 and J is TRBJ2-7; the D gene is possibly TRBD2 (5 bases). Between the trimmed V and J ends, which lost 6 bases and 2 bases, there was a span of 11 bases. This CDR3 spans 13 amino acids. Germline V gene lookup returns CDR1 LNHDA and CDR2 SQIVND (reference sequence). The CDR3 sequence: CASRNAGTYEQYF. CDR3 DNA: TGTGCCAGTAGAAATGCGGGTACCTACGAGCAGTACTTC.

DNA for the CDR3: TGTGCCAGCAGCCGCAGCGGTAGGGTGAACACTGAAGCTTTCTTT. Amino acid sequence: CASSRSGRVNTEAFF. V and J are TRBV5-4 and TRBJ1-1; D gene uncertain. The CDR3 extends over 15 amino acids. Germline V gives CDR1 SGHNT, CDR2 YYREEE (reference sequence). Trimming cost V 4 bases and J 0 bases, with 13 bases left between them.

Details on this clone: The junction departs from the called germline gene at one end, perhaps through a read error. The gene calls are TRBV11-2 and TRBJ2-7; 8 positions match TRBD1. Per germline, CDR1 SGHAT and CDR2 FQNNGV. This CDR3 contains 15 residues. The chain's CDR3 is CASSLDGQGSYEQYF. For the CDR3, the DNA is TGTGCCAGCAGCCTAGATGGACAGGGCTCCTACGAGCAGTACTTC.

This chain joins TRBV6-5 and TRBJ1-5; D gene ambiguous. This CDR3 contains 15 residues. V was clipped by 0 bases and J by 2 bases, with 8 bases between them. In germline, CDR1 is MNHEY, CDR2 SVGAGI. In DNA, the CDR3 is TGTGCCAGCAGTTACTCTGGGAGGGGCAATCAGCCCCAGCATTTT. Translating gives CASSYSGRGNQPQHF.